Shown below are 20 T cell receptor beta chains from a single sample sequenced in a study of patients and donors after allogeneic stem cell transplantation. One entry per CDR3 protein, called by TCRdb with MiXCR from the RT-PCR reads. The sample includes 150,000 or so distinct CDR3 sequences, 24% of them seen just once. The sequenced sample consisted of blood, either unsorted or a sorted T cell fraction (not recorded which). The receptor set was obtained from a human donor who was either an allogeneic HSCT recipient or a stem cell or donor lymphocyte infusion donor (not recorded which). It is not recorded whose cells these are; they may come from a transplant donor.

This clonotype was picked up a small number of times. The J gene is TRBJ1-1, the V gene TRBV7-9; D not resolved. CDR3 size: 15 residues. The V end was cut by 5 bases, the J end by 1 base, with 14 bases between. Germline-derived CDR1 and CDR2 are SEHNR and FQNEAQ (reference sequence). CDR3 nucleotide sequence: TGTGCCAGCAGCGTTGAGACCAAACCGAACACTGAAGCTTTCTTT. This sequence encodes CASSVETKPNTEAFF. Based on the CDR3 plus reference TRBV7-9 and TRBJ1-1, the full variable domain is DTGVSQNPRHKITKRGQNVTFRCDPISEHNRLYWYRQTLGQGPEFLTYFQNEAQLEKSRLLSDRFSAERPKGSFSTLEIQRTEQGDSAMYLCASSVETKPNTEAFFGQGTRLTVV.

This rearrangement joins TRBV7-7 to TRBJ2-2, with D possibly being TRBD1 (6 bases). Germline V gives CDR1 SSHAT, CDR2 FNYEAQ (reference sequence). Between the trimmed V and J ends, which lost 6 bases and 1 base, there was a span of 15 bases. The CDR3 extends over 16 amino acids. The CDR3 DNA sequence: TGTGCCAGCAGTTCGACAGGCTTCGGGAACACCGGGGAGCTGTTTTTT. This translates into CASSSTGFGNTGELFF.

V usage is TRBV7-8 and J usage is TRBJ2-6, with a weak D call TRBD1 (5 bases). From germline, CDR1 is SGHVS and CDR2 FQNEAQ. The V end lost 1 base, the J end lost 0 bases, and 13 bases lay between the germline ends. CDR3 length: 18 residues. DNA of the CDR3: TGTGCCAGCAGCTTAGACGCAGGGTACAGCTCTGGGGCCAACGTCCTGACTTTC. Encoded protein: CASSLDAGYSSGANVLTF.

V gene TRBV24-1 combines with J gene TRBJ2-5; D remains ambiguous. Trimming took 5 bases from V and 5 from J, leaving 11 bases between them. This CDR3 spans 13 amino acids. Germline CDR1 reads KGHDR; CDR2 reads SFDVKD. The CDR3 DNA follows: TGTGCCACCAGTGCGATGGGTGCCGAGACCCAGTACTTC. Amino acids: CATSAMGAETQYF.

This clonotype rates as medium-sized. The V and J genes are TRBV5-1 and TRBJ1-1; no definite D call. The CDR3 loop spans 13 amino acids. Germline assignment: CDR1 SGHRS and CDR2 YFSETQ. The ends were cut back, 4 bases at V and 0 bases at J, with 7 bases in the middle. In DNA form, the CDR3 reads TGCGCCAGCAGCGCGACGGTGAACACTGAAGCTTTCTTT. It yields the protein CASSATVNTEAFF.

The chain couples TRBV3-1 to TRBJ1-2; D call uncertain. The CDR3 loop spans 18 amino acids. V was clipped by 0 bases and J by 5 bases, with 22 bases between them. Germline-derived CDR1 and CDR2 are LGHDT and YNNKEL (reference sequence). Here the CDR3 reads CASSQDRNPWRRRYGYTF. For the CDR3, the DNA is TGTGCCAGCAGCCAAGATCGGAACCCATGGCGGAGAAGATATGGCTACACCTTC. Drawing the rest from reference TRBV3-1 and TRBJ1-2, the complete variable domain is DTAVSQTPKYLVTQMGNDKSIKCEQNLGHDTMYWYKQDSKKFLKIMFSYNNKELIINETVPNRFSPKSPDKAHLNLHINSLELGDSAVYFCASSQDRNPWRRRYGYTFGSGTRLTVV.

In DNA form, the CDR3 reads TGTGCCAGCAGCACCCAATCAGACAGGGTTGGAAACACCATATATTTT. Protein sequence: CASSTQSDRVGNTIYF. The chain links TRBV7-2 to TRBJ1-3; 7 bases match TRBD1. Losses at the gene ends were 5 bases for V and 3 bases for J; bases not matched to a gene: 10. The CDR3 runs to 16 residues. The germline gives CDR1 SGHTA, CDR2 FQGNSA.

In DNA form, the CDR3 reads TGTGCCAGCAGCCAAGATGCCAGGGGATATGGCTACACCTTC. This codes for CASSQDARGYGYTF. The chain recombines TRBV14 with TRBJ1-2; D might be TRBD1 (6 bases). The CDR3 has 14 amino acids. V lost 0 bases to trimming and J lost 5 bases, with 10 bases between them. Per the germline V gene, CDR1 is SGHDN and CDR2 is FVKESK.

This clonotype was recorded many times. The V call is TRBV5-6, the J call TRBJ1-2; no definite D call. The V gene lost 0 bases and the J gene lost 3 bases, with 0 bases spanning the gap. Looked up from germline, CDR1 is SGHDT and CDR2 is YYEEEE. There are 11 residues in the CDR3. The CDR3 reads CASSLDYGYTF. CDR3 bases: TGTGCCAGCAGCTTGGACTATGGCTACACCTTC.

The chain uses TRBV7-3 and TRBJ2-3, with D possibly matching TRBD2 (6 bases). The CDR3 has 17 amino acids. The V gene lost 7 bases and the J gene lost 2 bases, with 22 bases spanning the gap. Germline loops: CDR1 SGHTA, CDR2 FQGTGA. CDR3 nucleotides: TGTGCCAGCATCCATGGAGGGGATCGAGGGATCACAGATACGCAGTATTTT. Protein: CASIHGGDRGITDTQYF.

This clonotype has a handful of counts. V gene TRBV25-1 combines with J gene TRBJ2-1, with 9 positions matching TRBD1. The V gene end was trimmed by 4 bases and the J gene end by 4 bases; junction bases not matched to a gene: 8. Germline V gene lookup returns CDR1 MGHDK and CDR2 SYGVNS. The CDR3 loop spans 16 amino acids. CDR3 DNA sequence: TGTGCCAGCAGTGTCAGGGGACAGGGTTTTTACAATGAGCAGTTCTTC. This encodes CASSVRGQGFYNEQFF.

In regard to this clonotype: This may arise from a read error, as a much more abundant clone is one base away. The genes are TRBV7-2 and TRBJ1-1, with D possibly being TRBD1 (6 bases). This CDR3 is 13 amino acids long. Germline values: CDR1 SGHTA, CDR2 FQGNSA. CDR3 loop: CATSRARGTEAFF. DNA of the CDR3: TGTGCCACCAGCAGAGCCAGGGGTACTGAAGCTTTCTTT.

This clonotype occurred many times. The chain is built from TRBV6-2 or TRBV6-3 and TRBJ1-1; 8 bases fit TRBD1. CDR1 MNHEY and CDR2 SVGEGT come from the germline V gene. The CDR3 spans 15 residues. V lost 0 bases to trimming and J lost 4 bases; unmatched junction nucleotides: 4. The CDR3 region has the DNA TGTGCCAGCAGTTACTCCGGACAGGGCGGCACTGAAGCTTTCTTT. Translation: CASSYSGQGGTEAFF.

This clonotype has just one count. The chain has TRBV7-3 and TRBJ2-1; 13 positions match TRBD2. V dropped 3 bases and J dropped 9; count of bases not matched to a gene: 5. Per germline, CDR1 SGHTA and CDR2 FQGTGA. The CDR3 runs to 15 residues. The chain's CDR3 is CASSFGLAGASEQFF. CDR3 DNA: TGTGCCAGCAGCTTCGGACTAGCGGGAGCCAGTGAGCAGTTCTTC.

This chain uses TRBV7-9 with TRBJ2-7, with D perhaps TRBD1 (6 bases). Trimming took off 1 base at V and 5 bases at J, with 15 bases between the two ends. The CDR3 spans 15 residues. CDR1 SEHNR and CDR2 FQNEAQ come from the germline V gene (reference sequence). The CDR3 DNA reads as TGTGCCAGCAGCTTAGGACAGGCGATTCCACACGAGCAGTACTTC. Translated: CASSLGQAIPHEQYF.

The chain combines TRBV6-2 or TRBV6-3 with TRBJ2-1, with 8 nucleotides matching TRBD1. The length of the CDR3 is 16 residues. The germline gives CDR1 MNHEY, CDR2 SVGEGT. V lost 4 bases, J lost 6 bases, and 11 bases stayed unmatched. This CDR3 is CASSSPHRTGPNEQFF. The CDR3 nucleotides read TGTGCCAGCAGTTCCCCTCATAGGACAGGGCCCAATGAGCAGTTCTTC.

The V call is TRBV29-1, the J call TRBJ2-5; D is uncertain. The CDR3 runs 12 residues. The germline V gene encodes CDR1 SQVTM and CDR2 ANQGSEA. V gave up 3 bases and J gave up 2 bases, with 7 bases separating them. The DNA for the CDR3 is TGCAGCGTTGAGAGGCAGCAAGAGACCCAGTACTTC. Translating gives CSVERQQETQYF.

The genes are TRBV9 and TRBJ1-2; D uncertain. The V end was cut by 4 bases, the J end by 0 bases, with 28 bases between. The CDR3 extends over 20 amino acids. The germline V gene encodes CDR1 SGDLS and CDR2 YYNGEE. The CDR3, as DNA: TGTGCCAGCAGCTCCCCCCTGTCACGCGGAGGAGCCACTTCTAACTATGGCTACACCTTC. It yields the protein CASSSPLSRGGATSNYGYTF.

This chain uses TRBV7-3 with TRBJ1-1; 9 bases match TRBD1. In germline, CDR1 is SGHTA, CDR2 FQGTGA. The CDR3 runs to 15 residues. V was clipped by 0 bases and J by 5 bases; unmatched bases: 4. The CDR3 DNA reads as TGTGCCAGCAGCTTAACGGGACAGGGTGTGACTGAAGCTTTCTTT. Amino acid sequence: CASSLTGQGVTEAFF. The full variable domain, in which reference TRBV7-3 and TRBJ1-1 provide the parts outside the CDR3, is GAGVSQTPSNKVTEKGKYVELRCDPISGHTALYWYRQSLGQGPEFLIYFQGTGAADDSGLPNDRFFAVRPEGSVSTLKIQRTERGDSAVYLCASSLTGQGVTEAFFGQGTRLTVV.

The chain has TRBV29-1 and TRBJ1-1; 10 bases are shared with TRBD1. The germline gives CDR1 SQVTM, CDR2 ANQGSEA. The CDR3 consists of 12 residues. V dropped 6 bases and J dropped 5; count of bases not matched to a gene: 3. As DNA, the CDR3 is TGCAGCGTGACAGGGGGCGGAACTGAAGCTTTCTTT. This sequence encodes CSVTGGGTEAFF.